This TCR beta chain was sequenced for a study of shared clonotypes between healthy human individuals (dated by TCRdb to the early 2020s). A note on the overall study: A couple of women and a few men aged 18 to 49 years were included in the cohort. Each donor's leukapheresis produced roughly between roughly 0.9 and 9 billion PBMCs. To estimate repertoire size and how much clonotypes are shared between individuals, the study performed deep sequencing of blood TCR repertoires from five healthy adults. To increase sequencing depth and limit assay-specific biases, TCR repertoire library preparation and sequencing were carried out by different laboratories using diverse techniques. For each donor, CD4 naive and CD4 memory were each given three plates, CD8 naive was given two plates, and CD8 memory was given one plate. The investigation overall reported the following: Naive subsets generally had larger estimated clonotype richness than memory subsets. Sharing across several donors was observed for approximately 5% of naive CD4, 3% to 3.5% of naive CD8, 2% to 2.5% of memory CD4, and over 0.3% of memory CD8 clonotypes. Compared with non-shared clonotypes, clonotypes shared by all four sorted-subset donors had higher generation probabilities. Sampling was restricted to blood, and TCR repertoires in tissue are likely to differ from TCR repertoires in blood. Even with the large sequencing depth, rarefaction of the sorted-subset datasets indicated that sequencing was incomplete. Because the study included a small number of donors, the genetic and exposure-history diversity represented was limited. Based on pairwise subsampling, the degree of clonotype sharing among donors was expected to be affected by sequencing depth.

The donors were healthy, HIV-negative adults who had no recently reported acute infections or vaccinations. Every donor was a Caucasian adult living in Nashville, Tennessee, USA. CD4+ T cells were enriched through magnetic negative selection, after which naive cells were positively selected on CD45RA and the remaining negative fraction served as the memory subset. Blood was collected by leukapheresis, and PBMCs were isolated by Ficoll-Histopaque density gradient centrifugation and then cryopreserved in liquid nitrogen vapor phase. Analytical flow cytometry was used to check the purity and quantity of every magnetically sorted T cell population. Each sorted fraction had its genomic DNA isolated and then quantified by UV absorbance on a Nanodrop 2000c. As regards this clone: What this receptor recognizes is not known. Base qualities are missing; no much larger clone stands one base away.

Using the deep immunoSEQ assay, TCR CDR3 regions were amplified from genomic DNA by multiplex PCR. For each cell subset, the extracted genomic DNA was distributed evenly across all wells of several immunoSEQ 96-well plates, and each plate served as one replicate. Each replicate PCR for sorted subsets received about 210 ng genomic DNA, equal to about 30,000 T cell genomes. Purified libraries were quantified with a Qubit 3.0 fluorometer, sized on a Bioanalyzer 2100, and re-quantified with the KAPA Library Quantification kit. Each immunoSEQ 96-well plate was sequenced on its own single-read 150-cycle Illumina NextSeq 550 flow cell. The authors' analysis ran thus. Because the immunoSEQ output held only junctional sequences and lacked quality scores, the filtering could not match the filtering applied to full-length reads. Sequences were annotated with PyIR, a Python wrapper for IgBLAST v1.9, using IMGT germline references to assign V/J genes and CDR3. Reads with weak V/J assignments (E-value above 1e-6), missing CDR3, stop codons, out-of-frame junctions, or ambiguous translated residues were removed. V3J clonotypes were defined by identical inferred V gene, J gene, and CDR3 amino acid sequence. The percentage overlap between two repertoires was calculated by dividing the number of shared unique clonotypes by the size of the smaller repertoire. Repertoire richness was assessed with RTK rarefaction, the Chao1 estimator, and Recon v2.1 estimates of unobserved clonotypes. OLGA was used to compute generation probabilities for all TCRbeta clonotypes that the gDNA method yielded from four donors. The table comes from immuneACCESS by way of TCRdb, which keeps in-frame sequences with V and J called. Part of the clones is missing from these tables; in studies checked, under half for an unresolved V gene and the rest for unknown reasons. Clone size and V and J calls were adopted from that table, with D and trimming inferred from the DNA. For this sample there are some 2,400,000 clones; approximately 96% appear just once. Together, the top ten hold around 0.13% of the sample.

Sequencing was carried out using naive CD4+ T cells sorted from blood. The sample's cell subset or site, from its label and the paper: CD45RA+ positively selected. The clonotype was recovered from a man in his late teens or twenties in good health.

The sequenced DNA: TGTGCCCCAGACAGCGGGGAGCTGTTTTTT. Its product reads: CAPDSGELFF. The receptor chain draws on TRBV30 and TRBJ2-2, with TRBD1 perhaps the D gene, on 5 matching bases. The CDR3 numbers 10 residues from cysteine through phenylalanine. Solely the CDR3 DNA is kept, with 30 bases framed from the first base. Relative to germline, V is 8 bases shorter and J is 7 bases shorter, with 8 bases between their ends. Reading the germline V gene (reference sequence) gives CDR1 GTSNPN and CDR2 SVGIG.